This TCR beta chain was identified during a study of identical twins. The study's findings and limits: Modelling underestimated the level of out-of-frame TCR alpha sharing observed in monozygotic twins. While abundant cord blood beta clonotypes carried fewer insertions, memory repertoires showed no such pattern.

This clonotype was detected a few times. Its antigen is currently unknown. The V segment lost 0 bases and the J segment 1 base; nucleotides outside the gene matches: 3. Looked up from germline, CDR1 is DFQATT and CDR2 is SNEGSKA (reference sequence). CDR3 size: 15 residues. TCRdb fed the 5' RACE reads into MiXCR, producing one record per CDR3 protein. Of around 1.7 million distinct CDR3 sequences in the sample, more than 30% were seen once. Sample: cord blood. This sequence was found in a newborn girl in good health. The gene calls are TRBV20-1 and TRBJ2-5; TRBD1 agrees at 9 bases. CDR3 in amino acids: CSARDRDRVQETQYF. The CDR3 region has the DNA TGCAGTGCTAGAGATCGGGACAGGGTCCAAGAGACCCAGTACTTC.